This entry lists 10 T cell receptor beta chains sequenced from one sample in a study of cytomegalovirus exposure and HLA in healthy donors. Profiled with immunoSEQ multiplex PCR; TCRdb holds only in-frame clones, not every one. Of some 250,000 clones in the sample, approximately 83% were seen once. The sequenced material came from PBMCs. The receptor source for this set is a woman in her twenties or thirties in good health and CMV-seropositive.

This clone was counted a few times. CDR3 loop: CASSSGGEKLFF. Written as DNA, the CDR3 is TGTGCCAGCAGCTCGGGAGGGGAAAAACTGTTTTTT. V gene TRBV11-3 combines with J gene TRBJ1-4, with no clear D. Germline V gene data show CDR1 as SGHNT and CDR2 as YENEEA. V shed 4 bases and J shed 8 bases, with 8 bases lying between them. This CDR3 comprises 12 residues.

This chain links TRBV11-2 with TRBJ1-5; 9 bases agree with TRBD1. The CDR3 loop spans 14 amino acids. CDR1 SGHAT and CDR2 FQNNGV come from the germline V gene. With 5 bases clipped from V and 7 bases from J, the junction kept 6 bases outside the gene matches. Written as DNA, the CDR3 is TGTGCCAGCAGCGTTACAGGGGGCCGGCAGCCCCAGCATTTT. Protein: CASSVTGGRQPQHF.

This clone appeared a single time. J is TRBJ1-5 and V is TRBV18, with TRBD1 matching 7 bases. The V gene's germline CDR1 is KGHSH and CDR2 LQKENI. Germline trimming cut 5 bases from V and 1 base from J; bases unmatched to any gene: 5. This CDR3 is 15 amino acids long. DNA of the CDR3: TGTGCCAGCTCAACGACAGGGATGAGCAATCAGCCCCAGCATTTT. Translation: CASSTTGMSNQPQHF.

The rearrangement uses TRBV11-3 and TRBJ2-7; 9 bases agree with TRBD1. The CDR3 loop spans 14 amino acids. Germline V gives CDR1 SGHNT, CDR2 YENEEA. V shed 0 bases, J shed 9 bases, and the junction held 6 bases outside the gene matches. DNA for the CDR3: TGTGCCAGCAGCTTAGAGGGACAGGGTCCTGTGCAGTACTTC. As protein: CASSLEGQGPVQYF.

In its sample, this clone was seen once. The rearrangement joins TRBV5-1 to TRBJ2-7; maybe TRBD2 (5 bases). The CDR3 is 16 residues long. Germline CDR1 SGHRS, CDR2 YFSETQ. V was shortened by 0 bases and J by 0 bases, with 13 bases between the two germline ends. CDR3 in DNA: TGCGCCAGCAGCTTGGCCGTCGGGATCCTCTCCTACGAGCAGTACTTC. Its translation: CASSLAVGILSYEQYF. Complete variable domain (other parts from reference TRBV5-1 and TRBJ2-7): KAGVTQTPRYLIKTRGQQVTLSCSPISGHRSVSWYQQTPGQGLQFLFEYFSETQRNKGNFPGRFSGRQFSNSRSEMNVSTLELGDSALYLCASSLAVGILSYEQYFGPGTRLTVT.

The rearrangement links TRBV29-1 to TRBJ2-7; 9 nucleotides agree with TRBD1. Germline V CDR1 and CDR2: SQVTM, ANQGSEA. CDR3 size: 14 residues. J was trimmed by 5 bases and V by 6 bases; bases with no gene match: 11. The chain's CDR3 is CSVGGTGTSNEQYF. DNA for the CDR3: TGCAGCGTGGGCGGGACAGGGACGTCGAACGAGCAGTACTTC.

There are a few counts of this clone. The rearrangement links TRBV6-4 to TRBJ2-7; D unclear. Germline V gene lookup returns CDR1 MRHNA and CDR2 SNTAGT. The CDR3 extends over 15 amino acids. Trimming pared 3 bases from V and 8 bases from J, leaving 20 bases between. As DNA, the CDR3 is TGTGCCAGCAGTGAAAGGAGCGAACCACGCACCCAGCAGTACTTC. Protein sequence: CASSERSEPRTQQYF.

This chain joins TRBV6-5 and TRBJ2-7, with 10 positions matching TRBD2. CDR1 and CDR2 from the germline V gene are MNHEY and SVGAGI. This CDR3 has 16 residues. V lost 0 bases, J lost 4 bases, and 6 bases stayed unmatched. CDR3 amino acids: CASSYSTLAGVYEQYF. The CDR3 region has the DNA TGTGCCAGCAGTTACTCGACCCTAGCGGGAGTGTACGAGCAGTACTTC.

This clone has more than one count but fewer than ten. The V and J genes are TRBV28 and TRBJ1-5; TRBD1 matches 7 bases. This CDR3 comprises 13 residues. V trimming: 5 bases; J trimming: 7 bases; junction bases outside the gene matches: 5. Germline V lookup: CDR1 MDHEN, CDR2 SYDVKM. CDR3: CASSVTQGQPQHF. The CDR3 DNA reads as TGTGCCAGCAGTGTAACACAGGGGCAGCCCCAGCATTTT.

This sequence joins TRBV7-9 and TRBJ1-4, with D maybe TRBD1 (5 bases). The V gene's germline CDR1 is SEHNR and CDR2 FQNEAQ (reference sequence). V gave up 3 bases and J gave up 5 bases, with 16 bases separating them. This CDR3 contains 16 residues. Here the CDR3 DNA reads TGTGCCAGCAGCTTGGGACTTGACACGAGGAATGAAAAACTGTTTTTT. Residues: CASSLGLDTRNEKLFF.